Listed below are T cell receptor beta chains from one sample, sequenced in a study of lymphopenia after photon versus proton radiotherapy. Only in-frame clones appear in the TCRdb table, and some are missing; sequencing was by immunoSEQ multiplex PCR. The sample carries around 23,000 clones, 92% recorded once. This specimen was peripheral blood, taken from a patient treated with proton-based radiotherapy. The receptor set was obtained from a woman in her 70s with pancreatic cancer. Some clones in this sample may be carry-over from other donors' samples. Each CDR3 is given with its conserved first and last residue. The D gene is left open where the match is weak. Clone size is stated in some rows and not others, as once, few, many or a class when expanded.

v_gene: TRBV19; j_gene: TRBJ1-2; d_gene: TRBD1; abundance: NA; CDR3nt: TGTGCCAGTTATGGGACAGGGGCTGGCTACACCTTC; CDR3aa: CASYGTGAGYTF
v_gene: TRBV19; j_gene: TRBJ2-7; d_gene: TRBD1; abundance: NA; CDR3nt: TGTGCCAGTAGGGGGGACAGAGTCTACGAGCAGTACTTC; CDR3aa: CASRGDRVYEQYF
v_gene: TRBV6-1; j_gene: TRBJ1-5; d_gene: TRBD1; abundance: NA; CDR3nt: TGTGCCAGCAGTGAAAGCGGACAGGGCCATCAGCCCCAGCATTTT; CDR3aa: CASSESGQGHQPQHF
v_gene: TRBV4-3; j_gene: TRBJ2-5; d_gene: TRBD2; abundance: NA; CDR3nt: TGCGCCAGCAGCCAAGATTTCCTTGCGGGAGTGGAGACCCAGTACTTC; CDR3aa: CASSQDFLAGVETQYF
v_gene: TRBV6-5; j_gene: TRBJ2-3; d_gene: NA; abundance: once; CDR3nt: TGTGCCAGCAGTTACCTGCGGGGCACAGATACGCAGTATTTT; CDR3aa: CASSYLRGTDTQYF
v_gene: TRBV28; j_gene: TRBJ1-5; d_gene: NA; abundance: NA; CDR3nt: TGTGCCAGCAGTTTACTGGGAGCGGACGCAAGGCCCCAGCATTTT; CDR3aa: CASSLLGADARPQHF
v_gene: TRBV6-4; j_gene: TRBJ2-2; d_gene: NA; abundance: NA; CDR3nt: TGTGCCAGCAGACCCGGACCTGCTAACGGGGAGCTGTTTTTT; CDR3aa: CASRPGPANGELFF
v_gene: TRBV4-3; j_gene: TRBJ2-4; d_gene: NA; abundance: NA; CDR3nt: TGCGCCAGCAGCCAAGATGGCCGGACGGCCAAAAACATTCAGTACTTC; CDR3aa: CASSQDGRTAKNIQYF
v_gene: TRBV6-1; j_gene: TRBJ2-2; d_gene: TRBD2; abundance: NA; CDR3nt: TGTGCCAGCATCCTTAGCGGGAGAGGGACCGGGGAGCTGTTTTTT; CDR3aa: CASILSGRGTGELFF
v_gene: TRBV5-1; j_gene: TRBJ2-3; d_gene: TRBD2; abundance: NA; CDR3nt: TGCGCCAGCAGCTTTTTTGGACTAGCGGGAAGGGGCACAGATACGCAGTATTTT; CDR3aa: CASSFFGLAGRGTDTQYF
v_gene: TRBV6-5; j_gene: TRBJ2-7; d_gene: TRBD1; abundance: NA; CDR3nt: TGTGCCAGCAGTTACGACAGGGCCTACGAGCAGTACTTC; CDR3aa: CASSYDRAYEQYF
v_gene: TRBV6-1; j_gene: TRBJ2-5; d_gene: TRBD2; abundance: NA; CDR3nt: TGTGCCAGCAGCACTAGCGGGAGTGGGCAAGAGACCCAGTACTTC; CDR3aa: CASSTSGSGQETQYF
v_gene: TRBV30; j_gene: TRBJ1-5; d_gene: NA; abundance: NA; CDR3nt: TGTGCCTGGAGTGTACGGGGAGGGGCAAATCAGCCCCAGCATTTT; CDR3aa: CAWSVRGGANQPQHF
v_gene: TRBV30; j_gene: TRBJ2-1; d_gene: TRBD2; abundance: NA; CDR3nt: TGTGCCTGGATCGCGAGCGGGACCGCCTCCTACAATGAGCAGTTCTTC; CDR3aa: CAWIASGTASYNEQFF
v_gene: TRBV28; j_gene: TRBJ1-6; d_gene: NA; abundance: NA; CDR3nt: TGTGCCAGCAGTCGTTATAATTCACCCCTCCACTTT; CDR3aa: CASSRYNSPLHF
v_gene: TRBV9; j_gene: TRBJ2-2; d_gene: NA; abundance: NA; CDR3nt: TGTGCCAGCGGGTGGGCCCCCGGGGAGCTGTTTTTT; CDR3aa: CASGWAPGELFF
v_gene: TRBV5-1; j_gene: TRBJ1-1; d_gene: NA; abundance: NA; CDR3nt: TGCGCCAGCAGCTTGGCCACGGCGAACACTGAAGCTTTCTTT; CDR3aa: CASSLATANTEAFF
v_gene: TRBV6-1; j_gene: TRBJ1-4; d_gene: TRBD1; abundance: once; CDR3nt: TGTGCCAGCAGTGAGGACAGGGGGATCGTGGCTAATGAAAAACTGTTTTTT; CDR3aa: CASSEDRGIVANEKLFF
v_gene: TRBV5-1; j_gene: TRBJ2-7; d_gene: TRBD1; abundance: NA; CDR3nt: TGCGCCAGCAGCTTACAGGGGGTTCCCTACGAGCAGTACTTC; CDR3aa: CASSLQGVPYEQYF
v_gene: TRBV28; j_gene: TRBJ2-6; d_gene: TRBD1; abundance: NA; CDR3nt: TGTGCCAGCAGTCCTCCGGGACAGGGGGCGGCGGGGGCCAACGTCCTGACTTTC; CDR3aa: CASSPPGQGAAGANVLTF
v_gene: TRBV18; j_gene: TRBJ2-2; d_gene: TRBD1; abundance: NA; CDR3nt: TGTGCCAGCTCACTCTATACGGGACAGACCAACACCGGGGAGCTGTTTTTT; CDR3aa: CASSLYTGQTNTGELFF
v_gene: TRBV6-6; j_gene: TRBJ1-3; d_gene: NA; abundance: once; CDR3nt: TGTGCCAGCAGAGGAAGGAGGGAAGGGGGTGGAAACACCATATATTTT; CDR3aa: CASRGRREGGGNTIYF
v_gene: TRBV28; j_gene: TRBJ1-5; d_gene: NA; abundance: NA; CDR3nt: TGTGCCAGCAGCATAAATCAGCCCCAGCATTTT; CDR3aa: CASSINQPQHF
v_gene: TRBV7-2; j_gene: TRBJ1-2; d_gene: TRBD1; abundance: NA; CDR3nt: TGTGCCAGCAGCTTAAATATGGGACAGGGCGGTTATGGCTACACCTTC; CDR3aa: CASSLNMGQGGYGYTF
v_gene: TRBV7-9; j_gene: TRBJ2-1; d_gene: TRBD2; abundance: NA; CDR3nt: TGTGCCAGCAGCTTATCTTCTAGCGGGAGAGTCAACAATGAGCAGTTCTTC; CDR3aa: CASSLSSSGRVNNEQFF
v_gene: TRBV11-2; j_gene: TRBJ1-2; d_gene: NA; abundance: NA; CDR3nt: TGTGCCAGCAGCTTAGATCTAGGGTTCGGCTACACCTTC; CDR3aa: CASSLDLGFGYTF
v_gene: TRBV7-2; j_gene: TRBJ2-2; d_gene: TRBD1; abundance: NA; CDR3nt: TGTGCCAGCAGCTTACAGGGGGCAGGTAGAACCGGGGAGCTGTTTTTT; CDR3aa: CASSLQGAGRTGELFF
v_gene: TRBV12-5; j_gene: TRBJ1-2; d_gene: TRBD1; abundance: NA; CDR3nt: TGTGCTAGTGGTTTGTCCGGGACAGGGGGCAATGGCTACACCTTC; CDR3aa: CASGLSGTGGNGYTF
v_gene: TRBV7-2; j_gene: TRBJ2-7; d_gene: NA; abundance: NA; CDR3nt: TGTGCCAGCAGCTTTCACGGGTCCTGGAGGTACGAGCAGTACTTC; CDR3aa: CASSFHGSWRYEQYF
v_gene: TRBV10-1; j_gene: TRBJ1-1; d_gene: NA; abundance: once; CDR3nt: TGCGCCAGCAGTGAGATGTTATACACTGAAGCTTTCTTT; CDR3aa: CASSEMLYTEAFF
v_gene: TRBV2; j_gene: TRBJ2-3; d_gene: NA; abundance: once; CDR3nt: TGTGCCAGCAGTTTGGTGGATACGCAGTATTTT; CDR3aa: CASSLVDTQYF
v_gene: TRBV19; j_gene: TRBJ2-5; d_gene: TRBD2; abundance: once; CDR3nt: TGTGCCAGTAGTCCCGAACTAGCGGGAGGGCCAGAGACCCAGTACTTC; CDR3aa: CASSPELAGGPETQYF
v_gene: TRBV30; j_gene: TRBJ1-1; d_gene: TRBD1; abundance: NA; CDR3nt: TGTGCCTGGTCTTGGCAGGGGGCAAGGGGGGGCACTGAAGCTTTCTTT; CDR3aa: CAWSWQGARGGTEAFF
v_gene: TRBV18; j_gene: TRBJ1-2; d_gene: TRBD1; abundance: NA; CDR3nt: TGTGCCAGCTCACCCTTCGGACAGGCCAACTATGGCTACACCTTC; CDR3aa: CASSPFGQANYGYTF
v_gene: TRBV30; j_gene: TRBJ1-1; d_gene: TRBD1; abundance: NA; CDR3nt: TGTGCCCGGTCGGACAGGGCCAACACTGAAGCTTTCTTT; CDR3aa: CARSDRANTEAFF
v_gene: TRBV11-2; j_gene: TRBJ2-3; d_gene: TRBD1; abundance: NA; CDR3nt: TGTGCCACCCGGGGGGGCGGACAGGGGGCGACAGATACGCAGTATTTT; CDR3aa: CATRGGGQGATDTQYF
v_gene: TRBV30; j_gene: TRBJ2-7; d_gene: NA; abundance: NA; CDR3nt: TGTGCCTGGAGTGTAAACTACCCCTACGAGCAGTACTTC; CDR3aa: CAWSVNYPYEQYF
v_gene: TRBV28; j_gene: TRBJ1-6; d_gene: NA; abundance: NA; CDR3nt: TGTGCCAGCAGTCCGCGACAGGTCTATAATTCACCCCTCCACTTT; CDR3aa: CASSPRQVYNSPLHF
v_gene: TRBV19; j_gene: TRBJ2-1; d_gene: TRBD1; abundance: NA; CDR3nt: TGTGCCAGTAGTTTCCACAGACAGGGCGGCTATGAGCAGTTCTTC; CDR3aa: CASSFHRQGGYEQFF
v_gene: TRBV6-5; j_gene: TRBJ1-3; d_gene: NA; abundance: NA; CDR3nt: TGTGCCAGCAGTTACTCCAGGGGCTCTGGAAACACCATATATTTT; CDR3aa: CASSYSRGSGNTIYF
v_gene: TRBV7-2; j_gene: TRBJ1-5; d_gene: TRBD1; abundance: NA; CDR3nt: TGTGCCAGCAGCCTACTCGGACAGGCCAGCTATCAGCCCCAGCATTTT; CDR3aa: CASSLLGQASYQPQHF
v_gene: TRBV7-2; j_gene: TRBJ2-4; d_gene: NA; abundance: NA; CDR3nt: TGTGCCAGCAGCCCTCGGACTGACGTGGCCAAAAACATTCAGTACTTC; CDR3aa: CASSPRTDVAKNIQYF
v_gene: TRBV5-1; j_gene: TRBJ1-1; d_gene: TRBD1; abundance: once; CDR3nt: TGCGCCAGCAGCCCGACAAACCGACAGGGCACCCAAGCTTTCTTT; CDR3aa: CASSPTNRQGTQAFF
v_gene: TRBV5-1; j_gene: TRBJ1-1; d_gene: NA; abundance: NA; CDR3nt: TGCGCCAGCAGTAAGGGGCGCGAAATGAACACTGAAGCTTTCTTT; CDR3aa: CASSKGREMNTEAFF
v_gene: TRBV11-2; j_gene: TRBJ2-5; d_gene: NA; abundance: NA; CDR3nt: TGTGCCAGCAGCTTACAACGCCAAGAGACCCAGTACTTC; CDR3aa: CASSLQRQETQYF
v_gene: TRBV5-6; j_gene: TRBJ2-1; d_gene: TRBD2; abundance: few; CDR3nt: TGTGCCAGCAGCTTGGTGACTAGCGGGAGGGAAAATGAGCAGTTCTTC; CDR3aa: CASSLVTSGRENEQFF
v_gene: TRBV28; j_gene: TRBJ1-2; d_gene: TRBD1; abundance: NA; CDR3nt: TGTGCCAGCAGTCCCCAGGACAGGGGACAAGATGGCTACACCTTC; CDR3aa: CASSPQDRGQDGYTF
v_gene: TRBV5-1; j_gene: TRBJ1-1; d_gene: NA; abundance: NA; CDR3nt: TGCGCCAGCAGCTTGGCCCTAGACACTTTGAACACTGAAGCTTTCTTT; CDR3aa: CASSLALDTLNTEAFF
v_gene: TRBV28; j_gene: TRBJ1-5; d_gene: NA; abundance: NA; CDR3nt: TGTGCCAGCAGTACCAGGAGGGTTGCGGGCAATCAGCCCCAGCATTTT; CDR3aa: CASSTRRVAGNQPQHF
v_gene: TRBV7-2; j_gene: TRBJ2-1; d_gene: TRBD2; abundance: NA; CDR3nt: TGTGCCAGCAGCTCGAGCGGGACGGTCTACAATGAGCAGTTCTTC; CDR3aa: CASSSSGTVYNEQFF
v_gene: TRBV19; j_gene: TRBJ1-1; d_gene: NA; abundance: NA; CDR3nt: TGTGCCAGTAGTACCCCGGGACAAAAGAACACTGAAGCTTTCTTT; CDR3aa: CASSTPGQKNTEAFF